The 21 T cell receptor beta chains reported below all come from one sample, sequenced in a study of shared clonotypes between healthy human individuals. Only in-frame clones appear in the TCRdb table, and some are missing; sequencing was by immunoSEQ multiplex PCR. The sample records nearly 1 million clones, more than 75% being singletons. The sequenced material came from memory CD4+ T cells sorted from blood. Sample subset: CD45RA-negative fraction. These receptors all stem from a man between 18 and 35 years old in good health.

This sequence joins TRBV10-3 and TRBJ2-2; D might be TRBD2 (5 bases). Trimming left V 5 bases short and J 7 bases short, with 14 bases between. The CDR3 runs to 14 residues. The V gene's germline CDR1 is ENHRY and CDR2 SYGVKD. CDR3 in amino acids: CAISYGEGNGELFF. The DNA of the CDR3 is TGTGCCATCAGTTACGGAGAGGGCAACGGGGAGCTGTTTTTT.

The rearrangement joins TRBV11-3 to TRBJ1-6; D is undetermined. Germline V gene data show CDR1 as SGHNT and CDR2 as YENEEA. The CDR3 loop spans 14 amino acids. Trimming removed 5 bases from V and 10 bases from J, with 15 bases in between. The CDR3 reads CASSPGGVNSPLHF. The CDR3, as DNA: TGTGCCAGCAGCCCAGGAGGAGTCAACTCACCCCTCCACTTT.

The genes are TRBV27 and TRBJ2-7, with D perhaps matching TRBD1 (6 bases). CDR3 length: 13 amino acids. V lost 7 bases and J 4 bases, leaving 14 bases between the germline ends. Germline V gene data show CDR1 as MNHEY and CDR2 as SMNVEV (reference sequence). The CDR3 nucleotides read TGTGCCAGCAAAGGCCAGGGGCAATACGAGCAGTACTTC. This gives the protein CASKGQGQYEQYF.

This chain connects TRBV5-4 to TRBJ2-3; the D is unclear. V lost 2 bases and J lost 2, with 6 bases in between. CDR3 length equals 13 residues. Germline V gene sequence: CDR1 SGHNT, CDR2 YYREEE (reference sequence). The CDR3 reads CASSLDPTDTQYF. The CDR3 bases are TGTGCCAGCAGCTTAGATCCCACAGATACGCAGTATTTT.

V and J are TRBV7-3 and TRBJ2-1, with TRBD2 matching over 13 bases. With V trimmed by 1 base and J by 4 bases, 4 bases remained unmatched. Germline CDR1 reads SGHTA; CDR2 reads FQGTGA. This CDR3 is built from 17 residues. The DNA for the CDR3 is TGTGCCAGCAGCTTAAAAGCGACTAGCGGGGGGTACAATGAGCAGTTCTTC. This codes for CASSLKATSGGYNEQFF.

V usage is TRBV2 and J usage is TRBJ1-1; no clear D. CDR3 size: 14 residues. Germline V gene data show CDR1 as SNHLY and CDR2 as FYNNEI. V was shortened by 2 bases and J by 2 bases, with 9 bases between the two germline ends. For the CDR3, the DNA is TGTGCCAGCAGTGAAACGGCTTTAAACACTGAAGCTTTCTTT. This codes for CASSETALNTEAFF. The full variable domain, with the rest looked up from reference TRBV2 and TRBJ1-1, is EPEVTQTPSHQVTQMGQEVILRCVPISNHLYFYWYRQILGQKVEFLVSFYNNEISEKSEIFDDQFSVERPDGSNFTLKIRSTKLEDSAMYFCASSETALNTEAFFGQGTRLTVV.

The chain couples TRBV9 to TRBJ2-7, with D possibly TRBD1 on 6 matching bases. The CDR3 contains 14 residues. The germline gives CDR1 SGDLS, CDR2 YYNGEE. The germline V and J ends were trimmed by 0 bases and 7 bases, with 14 bases remaining between them. CDR3 loop: CASSVEGHGLEQYF. The CDR3 DNA reads TGTGCCAGCAGCGTAGAGGGACACGGTCTTGAGCAGTACTTC.

J is TRBJ2-1 and V is TRBV29-1, with 9 bases lining up with TRBD2. This CDR3 is 14 amino acids long. Germline V gene lookup returns CDR1 SQVTM and CDR2 ANQGSEA. Germline trimming cut 3 bases from V and 7 bases from J; bases unmatched to any gene: 7. CDR3 sequence: CSVDSKREVNEQFF. The CDR3 DNA reads as TGCAGCGTTGATAGTAAGCGGGAGGTGAATGAGCAGTTCTTC.

This rearrangement joins TRBV19 to TRBJ2-1, with TRBD2 identical over 7 bases. V lost 3 bases to trimming and J lost 4 bases; unmatched junction nucleotides: 3. The germline V gene has CDR1 LNHDA and CDR2 SQIVND (reference sequence). The CDR3 covers 14 residues. The CDR3 region is CASSMAGEYNEQFF. Written as DNA, the CDR3 is TGTGCCAGTAGTATGGCGGGGGAATACAATGAGCAGTTCTTC.

The chain combines TRBV29-1 with TRBJ2-3, with D uncertain. With 7 bases removed from V and 0 bases from J, the gap between germline ends came to 8 bases. In germline, CDR1 is SQVTM, CDR2 ANQGSEA. The CDR3 extends over 12 amino acids. The CDR3 DNA reads TGCAGCGCTAGACCGAGCACAGATACGCAGTATTTT. This gives the protein CSARPSTDTQYF.

V is TRBV4-1 and J is TRBJ1-2; 10 bases map to TRBD1. The CDR3 runs 18 residues. After removal of 3 bases from V and 13 bases from J, the junction contained 23 bases not matched to a gene. Looked up from germline, CDR1 is MGHRA and CDR2 is YSYEKL. CDR3 nucleotide sequence: TGCGCCAGCAGCCATAAAACGGGACAGGGGCCCCAATCTCCTAGTCGCACCTTC. This encodes CASSHKTGQGPQSPSRTF.

The chain carries TRBV18 and TRBJ2-1; D gene unclear. V was clipped by 2 bases and J by 6 bases, with 14 bases between them. CDR3 length equals 15 residues. Germline V gene data show CDR1 as KGHSH and CDR2 as LQKENI. The CDR3 DNA reads TGTGCCAGCTCACCAAACATCGTCAAGGCCAATGAGCAGTTCTTC. Protein: CASSPNIVKANEQFF.

This clone has just a few counts. V usage is TRBV29-1 and J usage is TRBJ1-4; 9 bases are shared with TRBD1. The CDR3 extends over 14 amino acids. Trimming removed 7 bases from V and 10 bases from J; junction bases left unmatched: 13. Per the germline V gene, CDR1 is SQVTM and CDR2 is ANQGSEA. As DNA, the CDR3 is TGCAGCGCCCGGGGTGGGACAGGGCGAGGAAAACTGTTTTTT. This codes for CSARGGTGRGKLFF. Complete variable domain (other parts from reference TRBV29-1 and TRBJ1-4): SAVISQKPSRDICQRGTSLTIQCQVDSQVTMMFWYRQQPGQSLTLIATANQGSEATYESGFVIDKFPISRPNLTFSTLTVSNMSPEDSSIYLCSARGGTGRGKLFFGSGTQLSVL.

CDR3: CASTQGSMNTEAFF. CDR3 DNA sequence: TGCGCCAGCACCCAGGGAAGTATGAACACTGAAGCTTTCTTT. This sequence joins TRBV5-1 and TRBJ1-1, with D possibly matching TRBD1 (5 bases). V was cut by 6 bases and J by 0 bases, with 12 bases left in between. CDR3 length: 14 amino acids. The germline gives CDR1 SGHRS, CDR2 YFSETQ.

The chain has TRBV29-1 and TRBJ2-1; the D is unclear. CDR1 and CDR2 (germline): SQVTM, ANQGSEA. V dropped 3 bases and J dropped 0 bases, with 6 bases sitting between them. The CDR3 loop spans 13 amino acids. The chain's CDR3 is CSVEVRSYNEQFF. The CDR3 DNA reads as TGCAGCGTTGAGGTACGCTCCTACAATGAGCAGTTCTTC.

V is TRBV6-1 and J is TRBJ2-1; the match to TRBD2 covers 12 bases. The V and J ends lost 4 bases and 6 bases, in that order; junction bases with no gene match: 4. The germline V gene has CDR1 MNHNS and CDR2 SASEGT. This CDR3 region has 15 residues. The CDR3 bases are TGTGCCAGCAGTGCCCTAGCGGGGGGGCCCAATGAGCAGTTCTTC. It encodes CASSALAGGPNEQFF.

This clone was observed a single time. The chain links TRBV19 to TRBJ2-7; a weak D match, TRBD2 (6 bases). The CDR3 has 12 amino acids. Germline CDR1 reads LNHDA; CDR2 reads SQIVND (reference sequence). V was pared by 3 bases and J by 6 bases, with 9 bases between. Here the CDR3 reads CASSMGAGEQYF. CDR3 DNA sequence: TGTGCCAGTAGTATGGGAGCGGGCGAGCAGTACTTC.

V and J are TRBV11-3 and TRBJ2-1; 10 positions agree with TRBD2. With 1 base clipped from V and 5 bases from J, the junction kept 8 bases outside the gene matches. Germline CDR1 SGHNT, CDR2 YENEEA. There are 17 residues in the CDR3. CDR3 bases: TGTGCCAGCAGCTTAGGGACTAGCGGACCATTGGACAATGAGCAGTTCTTC. It specifies CASSLGTSGPLDNEQFF.

The V and J genes are TRBV6-1 and TRBJ1-1; D is ambiguous. Trimming shortened V by 6 bases and J by 1 base, and 12 bases separated the two germline ends. CDR3 length: 14 amino acids. Germline assignment: CDR1 MNHNS and CDR2 SASEGT. Here the CDR3 reads CASRAGSWNTEAFF. The CDR3 bases are TGTGCCAGCAGGGCCGGCAGCTGGAACACTGAAGCTTTCTTT.

This sequence joins TRBV7-2 and TRBJ2-2, with 7 bases aligning to TRBD2. The CDR3 has 13 residues. Germline lookup yields CDR1 SGHTA and CDR2 FQGNSA. V lost 8 bases and J lost 4; bases outside the gene matches: 4. As DNA, the CDR3 is TGTGCCAGCGGCGGGAGCGGCACCGGGGAGCTGTTTTTT. Translating gives CASGGSGTGELFF.

This chain uses TRBV5-4 with TRBJ1-5; no clear D. Trimming took off 0 bases at V and 6 bases at J, with 10 bases between the two ends. The CDR3 spans 14 residues. Germline V CDR1 and CDR2: SGHNT, YYREEE (reference sequence). CDR3 region: CASSLGGSSQPQHF. In DNA, the CDR3 is TGTGCCAGCAGCTTGGGGGGATCGAGTCAGCCCCAGCATTTT.